Shown below are 28 T cell receptor beta chains from a single sample sequenced in a study of blood T cell repertoires in COVID-19 (dated by TCRdb to the early 2020s). Library method: the immunoSEQ multiplex PCR assay. In TCRdb, the immuneACCESS table is reduced to in-frame sequences with V and J assigned. These tables do not hold every clone; where another copy was compared, an unresolved V gene accounts for under half, and the others remain unexplained. This sample holds approximately 67,000 clones; around 90% were observed only once. Clones ranked in the top ten supply around 6.7% of the sample. The material sequenced was peripheral blood. The receptors here all came from a human donor in a cohort sampled during active COVID-19.

The rearrangement links TRBV3-1 (or the pseudogene TRBV3-2) to TRBJ2-1, with TRBD2 matching 13 bases. The CDR3 is made up of 15 amino acids. CDR1 and CDR2 from the germline V gene are LGHDT and YNNKEL (reference sequence). The ends lost 4 bases at V and 7 bases at J; junction bases unmatched: 4. The chain's CDR3 is CASSRGLAGANEQFF. The CDR3 nucleotides read TGTGCCAGCAGCCGCGGACTAGCGGGAGCAAATGAGCAGTTCTTC.

This chain uses TRBV5-1 with TRBJ2-7, with 8 bases that match TRBD1. Trimming removed 4 bases from V and 1 base from J; junction bases left unmatched: 4. CDR1 is SGHRS and CDR2 is YFSETQ in the germline V gene. CDR3 size: 14 residues. CDR3 nucleotide sequence: TGCGCCAGCAGCCCCCGGACAGGGTCCTACGAGCAGTACTTC. Residues: CASSPRTGSYEQYF.

CDR3 DNA sequence: TGTGCCAGCTCACCGGGAGTAAGCAATCAGCCCCAGCATTTT. Amino acids: CASSPGVSNQPQHF. This chain joins TRBV18 and TRBJ1-5; D is ambiguous. The CDR3 runs 14 residues. Germline CDR1 KGHSH, CDR2 LQKENI. V was pared by 3 bases and J by 1 base, with 7 bases between.

The gene calls are TRBV18 and TRBJ2-7, with D perhaps TRBD2 (6 bases). The CDR3 is 15 residues long. Deletions cut 0 bases from V and 6 bases from J, with 15 bases between. Germline lookup yields CDR1 KGHSH and CDR2 LQKENI. This CDR3 is CASSPPPGDEGEQYF. The DNA of the CDR3 is TGTGCCAGCTCACCACCCCCGGGGGACGAGGGCGAGCAGTACTTC. Based on the CDR3 plus reference TRBV18 and TRBJ2-7, the full variable domain is NAGVMQNPRHLVRRRGQEARLRCSPMKGHSHVYWYRQLPEEGLKFMVYLQKENIIDESGMPKERFSAEFPKEGPSILRIQQVVRGDSAAYFCASSPPPGDEGEQYFGPGTRLTVT.

The V call is TRBV18, the J call TRBJ1-1, with a tentative D call TRBD1 (5 bases). The length of the CDR3 is 13 residues. V was trimmed by 2 bases and J by 1 base, leaving 5 bases between them. CDR1 is KGHSH, CDR2 LQKENI, per germline. CDR3 residues: CASSPGQNTEAFF. Written as DNA, the CDR3 is TGTGCCAGCTCACCAGGACAGAACACTGAAGCTTTCTTT.

The chain joins TRBV30 to TRBJ1-2, with D perhaps TRBD1 (6 bases). Looked up from germline, CDR1 is GTSNPN and CDR2 is SVGIG (reference sequence). CDR3 length: 13 residues. V was shortened by 2 bases and J by 4 bases, with 11 bases between the two germline ends. CDR3 nucleotides: TGTGCCTGGAGTACAGGACAGATCTATGGCTACACCTTC. It yields the protein CAWSTGQIYGYTF.

The CDR3 spells CATGGQDAFGYTF. CDR3 in DNA: TGTGCCACCGGGGGACAGGATGCTTTTGGCTACACCTTC. The chain has TRBV6-6 and TRBJ1-2; TRBD1 agrees at 8 bases. This CDR3 has 13 amino acids. The V segment lost 10 bases and the J segment 7 bases; nucleotides outside the gene matches: 11. The germline gives CDR1 MNHNY, CDR2 SVGAGI (reference sequence).

J is TRBJ2-5 and V is TRBV7-8; D is ambiguous. V was clipped by 5 bases and J by 4 bases, with 11 bases between them. Germline-derived CDR1 and CDR2 are SGHVS and FQNEAQ. This CDR3 spans 13 amino acids. The CDR3 loop reads CASSPGRVETQYF. In DNA, the CDR3 is TGTGCCAGCAGCCCCGGCCGGGTAGAGACCCAGTACTTC.

The chain joins TRBV5-1 to TRBJ1-5; 9 nucleotides match TRBD1. Germline CDR1 is SGHRS and CDR2 is YFSETQ. After removal of 0 bases from V and 6 bases from J, the junction contained 4 bases not matched to a gene. The CDR3 totals 15 residues. The CDR3 sequence: CASSLGTGESQPQHF. The DNA of the CDR3 is TGCGCCAGCAGCTTGGGGACAGGGGAAAGTCAGCCCCAGCATTTT.

The chain carries TRBV6-2 or TRBV6-3 and TRBJ1-5, with D uncertain. The CDR3 is made up of 16 amino acids. V lost 6 bases, J lost 2 bases, and 17 bases lay in between. Per germline, CDR1 MNHEY and CDR2 SVGEGT. CDR3 bases: TGTGCCAGCAGCCCATCCCAGTCGAGGGGCAATCAGCCCCAGCATTTT. As protein: CASSPSQSRGNQPQHF.

The chain recombines TRBV6-5 with TRBJ2-7; TRBD1 matches 11 bases. Germline-derived CDR1 and CDR2 are MNHEY and SVGAGI. V lost 8 bases, J lost 4 bases, and 10 bases stayed unmatched. The CDR3 sequence is 15 residues long. The CDR3 protein is CASQSGGTGGYEQYF. CDR3 sequence (DNA): TGTGCCAGCCAGTCGGGGGGGACAGGGGGGTACGAGCAGTACTTC.

The chain has TRBV7-8 and TRBJ1-5; no clear D. V lost 1 base, J lost 0 bases, and 10 bases lay in between. Germline V gene data show CDR1 as SGHVS and CDR2 as FQNEAQ. The CDR3 has 16 residues. CDR3 in amino acids: CASSLGGRNSNQPQHF. The CDR3 nucleotides are TGTGCCAGCAGCTTAGGAGGAAGGAATAGCAATCAGCCCCAGCATTTT. The full variable domain, rest sourced from reference TRBV7-8 and TRBJ1-5, is GAGVSQSPRYKVAKRGQDVALRCDPISGHVSLFWYQQALGQGPEFLTYFQNEAQLDKSGLPSDRFFAERPEGSVSTLKIQRTQQEDSAVYLCASSLGGRNSNQPQHFGDGTRLSIL.

This chain connects TRBV7-9 to TRBJ2-1; D might be TRBD1 (6 bases). This CDR3 region has 14 residues. The V gene lost 5 bases and the J gene lost 7 bases, with 15 bases spanning the gap. Germline CDR1 SEHNR, CDR2 FQNEAQ (reference sequence). The CDR3 spells CASSLLGQQNEQFF. DNA for the CDR3: TGTGCCAGCAGCCTCCTAGGACAGCAAAATGAGCAGTTCTTC.

J is TRBJ1-2 and V is TRBV5-6; a weak D match, TRBD1 (6 bases). Trimming removed 4 bases from V and 8 bases from J, with 18 bases in between. Germline CDR1 reads SGHDT; CDR2 reads YYEEEE. The CDR3 extends over 14 amino acids. The CDR3 loop is CASSHRDTLGGYTF. CDR3 bases: TGTGCCAGCAGCCACCGGGACACCTTGGGAGGCTACACCTTC.

V and J are TRBV28 and TRBJ1-6; unclear D gene. Deletions cut 7 bases from V and 8 bases from J, with 21 bases between. Germline loops: CDR1 MDHEN, CDR2 SYDVKM. This CDR3 spans 16 amino acids. Here the CDR3 DNA reads TGTGCCAGCACTCCTGGTGGAGGTCGTCACGATTCACCCCTCCACTTT. It is translated as CASTPGGGRHDSPLHF.

The CDR3 is CASSPRQKNYNEQFF. The DNA of the CDR3 is TGTGCCAGCAGCCCCCGACAGAAAAACTACAATGAGCAGTTCTTC. The chain joins TRBV3-1 (or the pseudogene TRBV3-2) to TRBJ2-1, with a tentative D call TRBD1 (5 bases). The ends were cut back, 4 bases at V and 3 bases at J, with 13 bases in the middle. Germline lookup yields CDR1 LGHDT and CDR2 YNNKEL (reference sequence). CDR3 size: 15 residues.

V and J are TRBV28 and TRBJ2-7; the match to TRBD2 covers 7 bases. CDR3 length equals 15 residues. The V gene's germline CDR1 is MDHEN and CDR2 SYDVKM. Trimming at V came to 2 bases and at J to 0 bases, leaving 4 bases not matched to a gene. This chain's CDR3 is CASSLVAGDSYEQYF. The CDR3, as DNA: TGTGCCAGCAGTTTAGTAGCGGGTGACTCCTACGAGCAGTACTTC.

Written as DNA, the CDR3 is TGCGCCAGCAGCCAAGACCGCCTGCGGGTAGATACGCAGTATTTT. It yields the protein CASSQDRLRVDTQYF. The V and J genes are TRBV4-3 and TRBJ2-3, with D tentatively TRBD2 (5 bases). The CDR3 spans 15 residues. V was pared by 0 bases and J by 5 bases, with 12 bases between. CDR1 is LGHNA, CDR2 YSLEER, per germline.

The rearrangement uses TRBV6-6 and TRBJ2-5; D is possibly TRBD2 (7 bases). CDR1 MNHNY and CDR2 SVGAGI come from the germline V gene (reference sequence). With 10 bases removed from V and 2 bases from J, the gap between germline ends came to 20 bases. The CDR3 has 15 amino acids. CDR3 DNA sequence: TGTGCCACCCGGAGAGGGGGGGGAACTCAAGAGACCCAGTACTTC. It translates to CATRRGGGTQETQYF.

This clone was found once. The gene calls are TRBV9 and TRBJ1-2; TRBD1 agrees at 9 bases. Germline CDR1 SGDLS, CDR2 YYNGEE. This CDR3 region has 14 residues. Unmatched junction bases numbered 8, after V lost 7 bases and J lost 4 bases. The CDR3 nucleotides read TGTGCCAGCTCCACTCAACAGGGGGCCTATGGCTACACCTTC. Its protein is CASSTQQGAYGYTF.

The rearrangement joins TRBV6-5 to TRBJ2-5, with D possibly TRBD1 on 6 matching bases. The CDR3 sequence is 13 residues long. The germline V gene encodes CDR1 MNHEY and CDR2 SVGAGI. The V end was cut by 5 bases, the J end by 0 bases, with 7 bases between. The CDR3 region is CASSQGYQETQYF. The CDR3 coding sequence is TGTGCCAGCAGTCAGGGGTACCAAGAGACCCAGTACTTC.

The V and J genes are TRBV7-2 and TRBJ1-2, with D unclear. This CDR3 is 14 amino acids long. V lost 5 bases to trimming and J lost 2 bases, with 12 bases between them. Germline CDR1 SGHTA, CDR2 FQGNSA. The CDR3 nucleotides are TGTGCCAGCAGCCCCGCGGCTGGGAACTATGGCTACACCTTC. Translated, it gives CASSPAAGNYGYTF.

The chain is built from TRBV6-5 and TRBJ2-7, with D possibly TRBD2 on 6 matching bases. From germline, CDR1 is MNHEY and CDR2 SVGAGI. Trimming left V 6 bases short and J 0 bases short, with 9 bases between. This CDR3 spans 13 amino acids. The CDR3 bases are TGTGCCAGCAGCGTTAGCGGCTCCTACGAGCAGTACTTC. This translates into CASSVSGSYEQYF.

The V call is TRBV6-2 or TRBV6-3, the J call TRBJ1-2; TRBD1 aligns across 10 bases. The CDR3 loop spans 16 amino acids. V lost 5 bases, J lost 5 bases, and 11 bases stayed unmatched. Germline V gives CDR1 MNHEY, CDR2 SVGEGT. CDR3: CASSHPTLDRGYGYTF. CDR3 nucleotides: TGTGCCAGCAGTCACCCTACGCTGGACAGGGGGTATGGCTACACCTTC.

The chain employs TRBV7-8 and TRBJ1-4; D possibly corresponds to TRBD1 (5 bases). There are 15 residues in the CDR3. V was trimmed by 6 bases and J by 5 bases, leaving 16 bases between them. CDR1 is SGHVS and CDR2 is FQNEAQ in the germline V gene. The CDR3 coding sequence is TGTGCCAGCAGGCGCCGGGGGGGGTGGAATGAAAAACTGTTTTTT. It encodes CASRRRGGWNEKLFF.

The chain recombines TRBV3-1 (or the pseudogene TRBV3-2) with TRBJ2-5; D may be TRBD1 (5 bases). Trimming pared 4 bases from V and 2 bases from J, leaving 11 bases between. From germline, CDR1 is LGHDT and CDR2 YNNKEL (reference sequence). The CDR3 length is 14 residues. The CDR3 loop is CASSLRTSQETQYF. Written as DNA, the CDR3 is TGTGCCAGCAGCCTCAGGACAAGTCAAGAGACCCAGTACTTC.

The V call is TRBV19, the J call TRBJ1-2, with TRBD1 matching 10 bases. The CDR3 runs 14 residues. V lost 7 bases to trimming and J lost 2 bases; unmatched junction nucleotides: 4. Germline CDR1 is LNHDA and CDR2 is SQIVND (reference sequence). CDR3: CASIRTGGNYGYTF. The CDR3 coding sequence is TGTGCCAGTATCCGGACAGGGGGGAACTATGGCTACACCTTC.

CDR3 nucleotide sequence: TGCGCCAGCAGTGAGGGGGAATTGCAGGGGGTTTATGCGGAGACCCAGTACTTC. It codes for CASSEGELQGVYAETQYF. This chain uses TRBV10-1 with TRBJ2-5, with 7 bases fitting TRBD1. The CDR3 contains 18 residues. Trimming removed 2 bases from V and 5 bases from J; junction bases left unmatched: 17. Germline-derived CDR1 and CDR2 are WNHNN and SYGVQD (reference sequence).